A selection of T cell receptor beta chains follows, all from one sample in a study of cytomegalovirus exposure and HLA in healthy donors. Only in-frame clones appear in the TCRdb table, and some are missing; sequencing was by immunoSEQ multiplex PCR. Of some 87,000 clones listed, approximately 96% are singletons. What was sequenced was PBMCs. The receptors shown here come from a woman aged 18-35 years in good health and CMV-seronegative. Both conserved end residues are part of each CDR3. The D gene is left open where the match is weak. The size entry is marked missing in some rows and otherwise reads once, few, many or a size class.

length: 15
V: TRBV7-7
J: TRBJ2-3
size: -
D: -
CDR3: CASSLAGGTIDTQYF
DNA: TGTGCCAGCAGCTTAGCCGGCGGGACGATAGATACGCAGTATTTT

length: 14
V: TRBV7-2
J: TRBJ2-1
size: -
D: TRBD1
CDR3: CASSFTQGDMGQFF
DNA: TGTGCCAGCAGCTTCACTCAGGGGGATATGGGGCAGTTCTTC

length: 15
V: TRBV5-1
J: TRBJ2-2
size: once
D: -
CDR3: CASSFRGRNTGELFF
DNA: TGCGCCAGCAGCTTTCGGGGGAGAAACACCGGGGAGCTGTTTTTT

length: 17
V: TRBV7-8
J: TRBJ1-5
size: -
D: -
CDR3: CASTRGASVLGNQPQHF
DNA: TGTGCCAGCACCCGGGGGGCGTCAGTTTTGGGCAATCAGCCCCAGCATTTT

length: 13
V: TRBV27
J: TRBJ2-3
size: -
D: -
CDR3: CASRLRPTDTQYF
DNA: TGTGCCAGCCGACTTAGGCCCACAGATACGCAGTATTTT

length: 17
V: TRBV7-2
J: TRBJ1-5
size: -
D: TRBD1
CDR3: CASSPTVTGLSNQPQHF
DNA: TGTGCCAGCAGCCCGACCGTGACAGGGCTGAGCAATCAGCCCCAGCATTTT

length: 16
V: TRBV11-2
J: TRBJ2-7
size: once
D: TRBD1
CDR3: CASSPISGQGPYEQYF
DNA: TGTGCCAGCAGCCCAATCTCGGGACAGGGCCCCTACGAGCAGTACTTC

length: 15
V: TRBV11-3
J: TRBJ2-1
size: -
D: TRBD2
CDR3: CASGPLRECPNEQFF
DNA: TGTGCCAGCGGCCCTTTGCGGGAGTGCCCCAATGAGCAGTTCTTC

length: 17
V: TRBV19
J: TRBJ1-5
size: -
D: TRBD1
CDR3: CASSIMGQAGGDQPQHF
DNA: TGTGCCAGTAGTATCATGGGACAGGCCGGGGGTGATCAGCCCCAGCATTTT

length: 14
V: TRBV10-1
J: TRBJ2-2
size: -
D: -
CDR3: CASSDGASFGELFF
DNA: TGCGCCAGCAGTGATGGTGCTAGCTTCGGGGAGCTGTTTTTT

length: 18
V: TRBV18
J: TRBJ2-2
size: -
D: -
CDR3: CASSPPGGAPWNTGELFF
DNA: TGTGCCAGCTCACCACCGGGGGGGGCCCCTTGGAACACCGGGGAGCTGTTTTTT

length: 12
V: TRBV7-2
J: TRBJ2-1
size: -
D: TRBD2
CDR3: CASSRWGGEQFF
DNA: TGTGCCAGCAGCCGTTGGGGGGGTGAGCAGTTCTTC

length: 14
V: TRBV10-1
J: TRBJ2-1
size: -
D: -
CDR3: CASSETGLENEQFF
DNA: TGCGCCAGCAGTGAGACGGGACTCGAAAATGAGCAGTTCTTC

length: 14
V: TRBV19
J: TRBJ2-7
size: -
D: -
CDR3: CASSNGGSAEEQYF
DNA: TGTGCCAGTAGTAATGGGGGGAGTGCAGAAGAGCAGTACTTC

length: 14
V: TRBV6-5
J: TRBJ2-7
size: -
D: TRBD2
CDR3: CASSKLAEIYEQYF
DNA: TGTGCCAGCAGTAAACTAGCGGAAATCTACGAGCAGTACTTC

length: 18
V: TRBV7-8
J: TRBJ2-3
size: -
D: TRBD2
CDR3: CASSLARTSGRATDTQYF
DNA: TGTGCCAGCAGCTTAGCCAGAACTAGCGGGAGGGCCACTGATACGCAGTATTTT

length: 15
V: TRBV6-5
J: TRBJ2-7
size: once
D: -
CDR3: CASSYSVGISYEQYF
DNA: TGTGCCAGCAGTTACTCGGTCGGGATCTCCTACGAGCAGTACTTC

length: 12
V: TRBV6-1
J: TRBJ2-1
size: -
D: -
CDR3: CATLGGLDEQFF
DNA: TGTGCCACTCTCGGGGGTTTGGATGAGCAGTTCTTC

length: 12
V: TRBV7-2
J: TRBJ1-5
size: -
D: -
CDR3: CASSFGGQPQHF
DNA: TGTGCCAGCAGCTTCGGTGGTCAGCCCCAGCATTTT

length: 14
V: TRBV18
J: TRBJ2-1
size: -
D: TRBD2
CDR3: CASSPAGTSGSGFF
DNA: TGTGCCAGCTCCCCCGCCGGGACTAGCGGGAGCGGGTTCTTC

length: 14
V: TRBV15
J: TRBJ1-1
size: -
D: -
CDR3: CATSRDDTNTEAFF
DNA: TGTGCCACCAGCAGAGATGACACGAACACTGAAGCTTTCTTT

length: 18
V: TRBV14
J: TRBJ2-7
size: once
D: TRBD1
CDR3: CASSRRDRGLGTNYEQYF
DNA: TGTGCCAGCAGCCGCCGGGACAGGGGGCTCGGGACGAACTACGAGCAGTACTTC

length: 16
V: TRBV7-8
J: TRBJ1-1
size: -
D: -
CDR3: CASSLANRAGATEAFF
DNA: TGTGCCAGCAGCTTAGCAAATAGGGCAGGGGCTACTGAAGCTTTCTTT

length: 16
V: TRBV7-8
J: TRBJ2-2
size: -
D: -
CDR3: CASSDSRSRWSGELFF
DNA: TGTGCCAGCAGCGATAGCCGGAGTAGATGGTCCGGGGAGCTGTTTTTT

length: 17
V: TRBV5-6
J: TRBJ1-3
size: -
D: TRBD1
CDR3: CASSLRGTGMSGNTIYF
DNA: TGTGCCAGCAGCTTGAGGGGGACAGGGATGTCTGGAAACACCATATATTTT

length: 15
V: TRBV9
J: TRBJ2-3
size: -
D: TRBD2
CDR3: CASSVGLARTDTQYF
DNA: TGTGCCAGCAGCGTAGGACTAGCGCGCACAGATACGCAGTATTTT